The rows below give T cell receptor beta chains drawn from one sample of a study of CD8 T cells in Susac syndrome. TCRdb reprocessed the immunoSEQ multiplex PCR reads via MiXCR and lists one record per CDR3 protein. Of approximately 140,000 distinct CDR3 sequences in the sample, nearly 95% were seen once. The sample taken for sequencing was CD8+ T cells from PBMCs. The receptors originated from a human donor in good health. Both conserved end residues are part of each CDR3. D genes are given only for firm matches. For some rows the clone size is stated as once, few or many, or as a class when expanded; others skip it.

>TRBV7-2|.|TRBJ2-3|once
CASSLVFLTDTQYF
TGTGCCAGCAGCTTGGTATTTCTTACAGATACGCAGTATTTT
>TRBV9|TRBD2|TRBJ2-1|.
CASSPGGEEQFF
TGTGCCAGCAGCCCCGGGGGGGAAGAGCAGTTCTTC
>TRBV19|.|TRBJ2-7|.
CASSMSASSYEQYF
TGTGCCAGTAGTATGTCGGCGAGCTCCTACGAGCAGTACTTC
>TRBV27|TRBD2|TRBJ2-1|.
CASSLTSGNNEQFF
TGTGCCAGCAGTTTGACTAGCGGGAACAATGAGCAGTTCTTC
>TRBV20-1|.|TRBJ2-1|.
CSALMALELYNEQFF
TGCAGTGCTCTCATGGCCCTCGAATTATACAATGAGCAGTTCTTC
>TRBV15|.|TRBJ2-3|.
CATSRLLELDTQYF
TGTGCCACCAGCAGACTTCTAGAGCTAGATACGCAGTATTTT
>TRBV9|TRBD2|TRBJ2-1|.
CASSVAGTNANEQFF
TGTGCCAGCAGCGTAGCTGGGACTAATGCTAATGAGCAGTTCTTC
>TRBV13|.|TRBJ1-1|.
CASSLGRGETEAFF
TGTGCCAGCAGCTTAGGCCGGGGGGAGACTGAAGCTTTCTTT
>TRBV20-1|.|TRBJ2-2|.
CSAQWHTDTGELFF
TGCAGTGCTCAGTGGCACACAGACACCGGGGAGCTGTTTTTT
>TRBV4-3|.|TRBJ2-1|.
CASSQDMAGLYNEQFF
TGCGCCAGCAGCCAAGACATGGCGGGTCTCTACAATGAGCAGTTCTTC
>TRBV6-5|TRBD2|TRBJ2-1|.
CASSETSGSRSEQFF
TGTGCCAGCAGCGAGACTAGCGGGAGTAGGAGTGAGCAGTTCTTC
>TRBV7-2|.|TRBJ2-2|.
CASSPYGELFF
TGTGCCAGCAGCCCTTATGGGGAGCTGTTTTTT
>TRBV6-2/TRBV6-3|.|TRBJ2-3|once
CASSSPSDADTQYF
TGTGCCAGCAGTTCCCCTAGCGATGCAGATACGCAGTATTTT
>TRBV2|TRBD2|TRBJ2-1|.
CASSHTSGDNEQFF
TGTGCCAGCAGCCATACTAGCGGGGACAATGAGCAGTTCTTC
>TRBV29-1|TRBD2|TRBJ2-3|.
CSVEVSGRQTDTQYF
TGCAGCGTTGAAGTAAGCGGGAGACAAACAGATACGCAGTATTTT
>TRBV12-3/TRBV12-4|.|TRBJ2-3|.
CAGGTDSTDTQYF
TGTGCCGGCGGGACAGACAGCACAGATACGCAGTATTTT
>TRBV7-9|.|TRBJ2-4|.
CASSLDLDIQYF
TGTGCCAGCAGCTTAGACCTGGACATTCAGTACTTC
>TRBV13|TRBD1|TRBJ1-2|.
CASRGQPNYGYTF
TGTGCCAGCAGGGGACAGCCTAACTATGGCTACACCTTC
>TRBV6-5|.|TRBJ1-5|.
CASSLGPYNQPQHF
TGTGCCAGCAGTCTAGGACCTTACAATCAGCCCCAGCATTTT
>TRBV7-8|.|TRBJ2-1|.
CASSFTGSLLYNEQFF
TGTGCCAGCAGCTTTACGGGATCGCTTCTATACAATGAGCAGTTCTTC